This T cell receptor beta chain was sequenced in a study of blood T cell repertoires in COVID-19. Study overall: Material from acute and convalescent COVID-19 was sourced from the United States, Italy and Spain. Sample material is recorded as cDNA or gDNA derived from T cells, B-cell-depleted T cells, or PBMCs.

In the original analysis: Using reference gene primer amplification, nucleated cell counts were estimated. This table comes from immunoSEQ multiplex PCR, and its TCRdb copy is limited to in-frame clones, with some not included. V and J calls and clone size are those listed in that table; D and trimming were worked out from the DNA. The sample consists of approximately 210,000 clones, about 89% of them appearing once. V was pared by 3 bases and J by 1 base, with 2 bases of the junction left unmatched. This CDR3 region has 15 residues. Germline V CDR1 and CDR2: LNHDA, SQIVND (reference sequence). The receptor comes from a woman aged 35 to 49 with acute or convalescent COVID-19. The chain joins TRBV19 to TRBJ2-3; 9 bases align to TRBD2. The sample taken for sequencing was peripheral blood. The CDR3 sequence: CASSIKRGGTDTQYF. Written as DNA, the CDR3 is TGTGCCAGTAGTATTAAGCGGGGGGGCACAGATACGCAGTATTTT.